The TCR beta chain described here comes from a study of T cells in Graves' hyperthyroidism and ophthalmopathy. Study-level background: Blood was drawn when the patient was first diagnosed and still untreated. Findings and limits, study-wide: The model predicted ophthalmopathy a median roughly 6.3 months before onset. Ophthalmopathy stood apart from stable hyperthyroidism in a 13 V-J model.

For the diagnoses, clinical symptoms, serum thyroxine and TRAb, thyroid ultrasound and orbital computed tomography were used. As regards this clonotype: The antigen remains unidentified.

Amplification of TCR beta CDR3 regions used RNA as the template. The primer set for the first-round RT-PCR of the TCR CDR3 was HTBI. TCRdb re-derived calls from the multiplex PCR reads in MiXCR, one entry per CDR3 protein. This repertoire shows nearly 600,000 distinct CDR3 sequences, over 11% found once; its top ten account for 4.5% to 6%. Sequencing was carried out using blood. The TCR originated in a woman aged 30 to 39 with Graves' hyperthyroidism that later progressed to Graves' ophthalmopathy.

The CDR3 sequence is CASSLGHPEAFF. In nucleotides, the CDR3 is TGTGCCAGCTCACTGGGACACCCTGAAGCTTTCTTT. The rearrangement links TRBV18 to TRBJ1-1, with D tentatively TRBD1 (6 bases). Trimming removed 4 bases from V and 6 bases from J, with 9 bases in between. The CDR3 is 12 amino acids. CDR1 and CDR2 from the germline V gene are KGHSH and LQKENI.